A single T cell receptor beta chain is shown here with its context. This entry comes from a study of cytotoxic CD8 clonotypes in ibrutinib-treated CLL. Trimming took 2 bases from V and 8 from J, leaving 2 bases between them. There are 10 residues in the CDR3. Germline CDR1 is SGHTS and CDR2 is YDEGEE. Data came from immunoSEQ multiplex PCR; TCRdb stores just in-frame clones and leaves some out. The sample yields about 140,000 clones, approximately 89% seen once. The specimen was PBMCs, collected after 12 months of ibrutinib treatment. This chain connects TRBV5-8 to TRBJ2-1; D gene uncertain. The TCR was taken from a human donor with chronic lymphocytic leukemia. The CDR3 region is CASSLHEQFF. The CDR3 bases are TGTGCCAGCAGCTTACATGAGCAGTTCTTC. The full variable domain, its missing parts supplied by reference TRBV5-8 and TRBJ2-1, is EAGVTQSPTHLIKTRGQQATLRCSPISGHTSVYWYQQALGLGLQFLLWYDEGEERNRGNFPPRFSGRQFPNYSSELNVNALELEDSALYLCASSLHEQFFGPGTRLTVL.